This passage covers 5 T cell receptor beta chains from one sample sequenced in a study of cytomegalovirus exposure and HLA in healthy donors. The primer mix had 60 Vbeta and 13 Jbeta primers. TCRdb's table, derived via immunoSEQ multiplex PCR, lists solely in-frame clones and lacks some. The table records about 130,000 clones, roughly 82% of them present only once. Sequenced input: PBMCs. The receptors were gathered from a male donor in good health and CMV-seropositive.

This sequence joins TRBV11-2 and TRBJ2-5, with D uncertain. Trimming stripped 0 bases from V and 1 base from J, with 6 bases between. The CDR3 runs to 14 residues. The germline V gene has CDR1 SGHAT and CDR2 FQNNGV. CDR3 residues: CASSLEAVQETQYF. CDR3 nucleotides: TGTGCCAGCAGCTTAGAGGCGGTCCAAGAGACCCAGTACTTC.

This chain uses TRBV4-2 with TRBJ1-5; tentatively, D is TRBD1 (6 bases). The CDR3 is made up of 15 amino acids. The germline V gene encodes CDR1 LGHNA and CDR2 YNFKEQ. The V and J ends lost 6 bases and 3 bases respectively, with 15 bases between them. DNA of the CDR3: TGTGCCAGCAGTTCCTCCACAGGGCCCAATCAGCCCCAGCATTTT. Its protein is CASSSSTGPNQPQHF.

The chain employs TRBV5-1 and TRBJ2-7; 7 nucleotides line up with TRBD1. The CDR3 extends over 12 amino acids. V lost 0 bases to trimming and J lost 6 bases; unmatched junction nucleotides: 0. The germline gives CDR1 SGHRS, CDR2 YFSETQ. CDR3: CASSLDRGEQYF. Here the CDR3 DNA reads TGCGCCAGCAGCTTGGACAGGGGCGAGCAGTACTTC.

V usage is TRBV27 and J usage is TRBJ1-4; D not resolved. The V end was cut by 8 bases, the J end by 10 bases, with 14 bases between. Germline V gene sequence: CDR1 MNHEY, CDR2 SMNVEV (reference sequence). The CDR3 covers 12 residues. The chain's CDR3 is CASGGEARKLFF. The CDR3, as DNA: TGTGCCAGCGGAGGCGAAGCCAGAAAACTGTTTTTT.

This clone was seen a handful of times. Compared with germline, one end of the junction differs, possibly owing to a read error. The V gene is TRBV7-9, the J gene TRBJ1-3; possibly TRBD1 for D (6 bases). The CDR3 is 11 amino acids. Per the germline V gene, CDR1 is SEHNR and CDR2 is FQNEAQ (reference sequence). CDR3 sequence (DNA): TGTGCCAGCAGCTCGGACAGCGGTAAATCCTTT. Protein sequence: CASSSDSGKSF.